The 21 T cell receptor beta chains presented below share a single source sample, sequenced in a study of shared T cell receptors in the human thymus. Profiling relied on immunoSEQ multiplex PCR, and the TCRdb table lists in-frame clones only, not all of them. The data contain more than 550,000 clones, approximately 85% of them singletons. This same sample was also taken into another study, of human thymus T cells.

Sequenced material: thymocytes. These receptors originate from a girl under three years old with a congenital heart defect.

In DNA, the CDR3 is TGCGCCAGCAGCTTGGAGCCGTCTGGAGTGGGTGGAGCTTTCTTT. Translation: CASSLEPSGVGGAFF. The chain links TRBV5-1 to TRBJ1-1; D not resolved. Germline lookup yields CDR1 SGHRS and CDR2 YFSETQ. This CDR3 has 15 residues. Trimming cost V 0 bases and J 10 bases, with 19 bases left between them.

The chain combines TRBV15 with TRBJ2-3, with 9 bases that match TRBD1. This CDR3 comprises 15 residues. From germline, CDR1 is LNHNV and CDR2 YYDKDF (reference sequence). Trimming took 7 bases from V and 2 from J; bases not matched to a gene: 7. CDR3 sequence reads: CATTRGDRDTDTQYF. The CDR3 region has the DNA TGTGCCACCACCAGGGGGGACAGGGACACAGATACGCAGTATTTT.

V and J are TRBV7-8 and TRBJ2-3; D is uncertain. This CDR3 region has 15 residues. The germline V gene has CDR1 SGHVS and CDR2 FQNEAQ. Between the trimmed V and J ends, which lost 1 base and 4 bases, there was a span of 12 bases. The CDR3 nucleotides are TGTGCCAGCAGCTTAGTTTACCTAGTCCCAGATACGCAGTATTTT. This codes for CASSLVYLVPDTQYF. Filled out from reference TRBV7-8 and TRBJ2-3, the complete variable domain reads GAGVSQSPRYKVAKRGQDVALRCDPISGHVSLFWYQQALGQGPEFLTYFQNEAQLDKSGLPSDRFFAERPEGSVSTLKIQRTQQEDSAVYLCASSLVYLVPDTQYFGPGTRLTVL.

The rearrangement uses TRBV19 and TRBJ2-6, with TRBD1 identical over 9 bases. V shed 3 bases, J shed 3 bases, and the junction held 15 bases outside the gene matches. This CDR3 contains 20 residues. CDR1 and CDR2 from the germline V gene are LNHDA and SQIVND (reference sequence). The chain's CDR3 is CASSIRRTGVSFYGANVLTF. The CDR3 bases are TGTGCCAGTAGTATTCGGAGGACAGGGGTGTCATTTTATGGGGCCAACGTCCTGACTTTC.

V is TRBV19 and J is TRBJ1-1; D is uncertain. Looked up from germline, CDR1 is LNHDA and CDR2 is SQIVND (reference sequence). V shed 2 bases and J shed 1 base, with 11 bases lying between them. The CDR3 has 15 residues. CDR3 DNA: TGTGCCAGTAGTATAAGGCGGTATGGGAACACTGAAGCTTTCTTT. This encodes CASSIRRYGNTEAFF.

In its sample, this clone was seen once. This rearrangement joins TRBV29-1 to TRBJ1-1, with no clear D. V lost 6 bases and J 1 base, leaving 12 bases between the germline ends. Germline V gene lookup returns CDR1 SQVTM and CDR2 ANQGSEA. The CDR3 extends over 13 amino acids. CDR3 sequence reads: CSVTINQNTEAFF. The CDR3 bases are TGCAGCGTGACTATAAACCAGAACACTGAAGCTTTCTTT.

The V gene is TRBV9, the J gene TRBJ1-1; D ambiguous. The CDR3 is made up of 15 amino acids. CDR1 SGDLS and CDR2 YYNGEE come from the germline V gene. Trimming left V 4 bases short and J 5 bases short, with 18 bases between. CDR3 residues: CASSRGPGGMTEAFF. CDR3 DNA: TGTGCCAGCAGCCGAGGACCTGGAGGGATGACTGAAGCTTTCTTT.

This sequence joins TRBV29-1 and TRBJ2-5, with a weak D call TRBD1 (5 bases). Germline lookup yields CDR1 SQVTM and CDR2 ANQGSEA. Trimming removed 3 bases at V and 4 bases at J, with 12 bases between. The CDR3 is 13 amino acids. The CDR3 DNA is TGCAGCGTTGAGTGCAGGGTAGGAGAGACCCAGTACTTC. This codes for CSVECRVGETQYF.

This chain uses TRBV29-1 with TRBJ1-3; D unclear. Per the germline V gene, CDR1 is SQVTM and CDR2 is ANQGSEA. The CDR3 has 12 amino acids. V lost 7 bases to trimming and J lost 4 bases, with 11 bases between them. The CDR3, as DNA: TGCAGCGCGAAACTTTCCGGAAACACCATATATTTT. Residues: CSAKLSGNTIYF.

This clone was seen only once. The chain carries TRBV5-6 and TRBJ2-7, with 7 bases lining up with TRBD1. This CDR3 has 13 amino acids. CDR1 is SGHDT and CDR2 is YYEEEE in the germline V gene. V shed 0 bases, J shed 13 bases, and the junction held 10 bases outside the gene matches. The CDR3 is CASSLDTPTGLYF. CDR3 in DNA: TGTGCCAGCAGCTTGGATACCCCGACAGGGCTTTACTTC.

This chain uses TRBV6-5 with TRBJ2-3, with D perhaps matching TRBD1 (6 bases). There are 16 residues in the CDR3. Germline V CDR1 and CDR2: MNHEY, SVGAGI. V dropped 0 bases and J dropped 2 bases, with 12 bases sitting between them. The DNA of the CDR3 is TGTGCCAGCAGTTACTCGGCCGGGGACATCACAGATACGCAGTATTTT. It codes for CASSYSAGDITDTQYF.

V is TRBV6-5 and J is TRBJ1-2; D remains unclear. This CDR3 is built from 13 residues. The V gene's germline CDR1 is MNHEY and CDR2 SVGAGI. With 5 bases removed from V and 5 bases from J, the gap between germline ends came to 12 bases. CDR3 in DNA: TGTGCCAGCAGTGGGTCCGCTAGGTATGGCTACACCTTC. Protein: CASSGSARYGYTF.

This sequence joins TRBV27 and TRBJ2-1, with TRBD1 matching over 10 bases. With V trimmed by 2 bases and J by 7 bases, 8 bases remained unmatched. The germline V gene encodes CDR1 MNHEY and CDR2 SMNVEV (reference sequence). The CDR3 is 16 amino acids. CDR3 coding DNA: TGTGCCAGCAGTTTAGTGACAGGGGGCGCCTTTAATGAGCAGTTCTTC. This translates into CASSLVTGGAFNEQFF.

The rearrangement uses TRBV29-1 and TRBJ2-7, with D unclear. The germline V gene encodes CDR1 SQVTM and CDR2 ANQGSEA. This CDR3 is built from 14 residues. V gave up 4 bases and J gave up 1 base, with 14 bases separating them. The CDR3 spells CSVGGQTPSYEQYF. The CDR3 region has the DNA TGCAGCGTTGGTGGCCAGACTCCGTCCTACGAGCAGTACTTC.

On this clone itself: The sample contains more than one DNA sequence encoding this CDR3. V and J are TRBV2 and TRBJ1-6; TRBD1 is a possible D gene (6 bases). The CDR3 sequence is 19 residues long. Germline-derived CDR1 and CDR2 are SNHLY and FYNNEI. The ends were cut back, 7 bases at V and 6 bases at J, with 28 bases in the middle. In DNA, the CDR3 is TGTGCCAGCACTAGTGGAAAAGGGCCAGATAGACAGGCTAATTCACCCCTCCACTTT. This sequence encodes CASTSGKGPDRQANSPLHF.

This chain joins TRBV11-2 and TRBJ1-2; 8 nucleotides line up with TRBD1. From germline, CDR1 is SGHAT and CDR2 FQNNGV. This CDR3 is 15 amino acids long. V shed 1 base, J shed 5 bases, and the junction held 6 bases outside the gene matches. The CDR3 bases are TGTGCCAGCAGCTTAGCTCCGGGACAGGATTATGGCTACACCTTC. This codes for CASSLAPGQDYGYTF.

The chain links TRBV28 to TRBJ2-2; D is perhaps TRBD2 (5 bases). V gave up 2 bases and J gave up 8 bases, with 12 bases separating them. Germline loops: CDR1 MDHEN, CDR2 SYDVKM. The CDR3 is 14 residues long. The CDR3 region has the DNA TGTGCCAGCAGTTTAACCGGGATAGGGGGGGAGCTGTTTTTT. It encodes CASSLTGIGGELFF.

The V gene is TRBV19, the J gene TRBJ1-4; no clear D gene. From germline, CDR1 is LNHDA and CDR2 SQIVND (reference sequence). V lost 3 bases, J lost 7 bases, and 9 bases lay in between. The CDR3 is 13 amino acids. The CDR3 nucleotides read TGTGCCAGTAGTATCGTCAAACTTGAAAAACTGTTTTTT. Protein: CASSIVKLEKLFF.

This clone appeared a single time. The chain couples TRBV10-3 to TRBJ2-1; 10 nucleotides match TRBD1. After removal of 2 bases from V and 12 bases from J, the junction contained 4 bases not matched to a gene. The CDR3 totals 13 residues. Germline CDR1 is ENHRY and CDR2 is SYGVKD. CDR3 sequence reads: CAISERDRGGQFF. The CDR3 DNA reads TGTGCCATCAGTGAGAGGGACAGGGGTGGGCAGTTCTTC.

V is TRBV11-2 and J is TRBJ2-3; no firm D call. V was cut by 4 bases and J by 1 base, with 6 bases left in between. Germline CDR1 reads SGHAT; CDR2 reads FQNNGV. The CDR3 totals 13 residues. CDR3 nucleotide sequence: TGTGCCAGCAGCTCAACAGGCACAGATACGCAGTATTTT. Protein sequence: CASSSTGTDTQYF.

The chain links TRBV5-4 to TRBJ2-7; D is possibly TRBD1 (6 bases). The V and J ends lost 4 bases and 7 bases respectively, with 18 bases between them. Germline V gene sequence: CDR1 SGHNT, CDR2 YYREEE (reference sequence). This CDR3 has 14 residues. The DNA for the CDR3 is TGTGCCAGCAGCATCCTGCAGGGGCTGGGAGAGCAGTACTTC. Its translation: CASSILQGLGEQYF.